This T cell receptor beta chain appears in the sequencing data of a study of shared clonotypes between healthy human individuals. The table came from immunoSEQ multiplex PCR; TCRdb's copy has only in-frame clones and leaves some out. This sample has about 2.4 million clones, with approximately 93% found just once. This clonotype was sampled from a man between 18 and 29 years old in good health. Some clones in this sample may be carry-over from other donors' samples. Material for sequencing was naive CD4+ T cells from PBMCs. Indicated subset: CD45RA+ positively selected.

CDR3 coding DNA: TGTGCCAGCAGCTCGACAGGATCGACTAGCACAGATACGCAGTATTTT. The encoded protein is CASSSTGSTSTDTQYF. J is TRBJ2-3 and V is TRBV9; the D gene is possibly TRBD1 (6 bases). V was trimmed by 4 bases and J by 0 bases, leaving 15 bases between them. This CDR3 region has 16 residues. Germline CDR1 SGDLS, CDR2 YYNGEE.